These T cell receptor beta chains were read from a single sample in a study of blood T cell repertoires in COVID-19. The data were produced by immunoSEQ multiplex PCR, yet TCRdb's version contains in-frame clones alone and is incomplete. The repertoire has approximately 150,000 clones, approximately 80% of them found once; the top ten carry roughly 3.7%. The sample comprised PBMCs or T cells enriched from blood (not recorded which). These receptor sequences come from a man in his fifties in a cohort exposed to, infected with or recovered from COVID-19 (not recorded which). Each CDR3 is given with its conserved first and last residue. The D gene is left open where the match is weak. Where a row states a size, it is once, few, many or the class of an expanded clone; other rows omit it.

V	D	size	J	CDR3	DNA
TRBV30	TRBD1	.	TRBJ2-1	CAWSARTGGSLRVDEQFF	TGTGCCTGGAGTGCCCGGACAGGGGGCAGTCTTAGGGTAGATGAGCAGTTCTTC
TRBV5-1	TRBD2	.	TRBJ2-1	CASSLTGTSSYNEQFF	TGCGCCAGCAGCTTGACCGGGACTAGTAGCTACAATGAGCAGTTCTTC
TRBV7-9	.	.	TRBJ2-1	CASLTGAAYNEQFF	TGTGCCAGCCTGACGGGAGCGGCCTACAATGAGCAGTTCTTC
TRBV28	TRBD1	medium-sized	TRBJ1-2	CASRPAGQGYGYTF	TGTGCCAGCAGACCAGCGGGACAGGGCTATGGCTACACCTTC
TRBV5-6	.	few	TRBJ1-5	CASREGRPRLGNQPQHF	TGTGCCAGCAGGGAGGGACGTCCGCGCCTCGGCAATCAGCCCCAGCATTTT
TRBV7-4	.	.	TRBJ1-4	CASPPGLDGAAEKLFF	TGTGCCAGCCCACCTGGACTCGACGGAGCGGCGGAAAAACTGTTTTTT
TRBV5-4	.	.	TRBJ1-2	CASSKDSYGYTF	TGTGCCAGCAGTAAGGACAGCTATGGCTACACCTTC
TRBV10-3	TRBD1	.	TRBJ1-2	CAITPGTAYGYTF	TGTGCCATCACCCCCGGGACAGCCTATGGCTACACCTTC
TRBV10-1	TRBD1	.	TRBJ2-2	CASSPGTANTGELFF	TGCGCCAGCAGTCCCGGGACAGCAAACACCGGGGAGCTGTTTTTT
TRBV20-1	TRBD1	few	TRBJ2-3	CSASRGPSTDTQYF	TGCAGTGCTAGTAGGGGGCCAAGCACAGATACGCAGTATTTT
TRBV6-1	TRBD2	.	TRBJ2-2	CASSAPSGRATELFF	TGTGCCAGCAGTGCGCCTAGCGGGAGGGCCACGGAGCTGTTTTTT
TRBV3-1/TRBV3-2	TRBD2	.	TRBJ2-4	CASSLRRGTDKNIQYF	TGTGCCAGCAGCCTCCGGCGGGGGACGGACAAAAACATTCAGTACTTC
TRBV14	.	.	TRBJ1-2	CASSPAHPPGYGYTF	TGTGCCAGCAGCCCGGCACATCCGCCGGGCTATGGCTACACCTTC
TRBV11-1	TRBD1	.	TRBJ1-3	CASSFRDRASDTIYF	TGTGCCAGCAGCTTTAGAGACAGGGCGTCGGACACCATATATTTT
TRBV7-9	TRBD1	.	TRBJ2-2	CASSLALGQGAGELFF	TGTGCCAGCAGCTTAGCGCTGGGACAGGGGGCCGGGGAGCTGTTTTTT
TRBV18	TRBD1	.	TRBJ1-2	CASSPGQNYGYTF	TGTGCCAGCTCGCCGGGACAGAACTATGGCTACACCTTC
TRBV18	TRBD1	.	TRBJ1-5	CASSRTGDGDQPQHF	TGTGCCAGCTCACGGACAGGGGATGGCGATCAGCCCCAGCATTTT
TRBV11-3	.	.	TRBJ2-1	CASSLGLHNEQFF	TGTGCCAGCAGCTTAGGGCTCCACAATGAGCAGTTCTTC
TRBV4-2	.	.	TRBJ2-2	CASSQPGLNTGELFF	TGTGCCAGCAGCCAACCGGGACTGAACACCGGGGAGCTGTTTTTT
TRBV18	TRBD2	.	TRBJ2-1	CASSRPGLAEGIEQFF	TGTGCCAGCTCAAGGCCGGGACTAGCGGAGGGAATTGAGCAGTTCTTC
TRBV25-1	TRBD1	.	TRBJ1-1	CASSERDSWGMNTEAFF	TGTGCCAGCAGTGAAAGGGACAGTTGGGGCATGAACACTGAAGCTTTCTTT
TRBV30	.	.	TRBJ1-2	CAWSVQYGYTF	TGTGCCTGGAGTGTACAGTATGGCTACACCTTC
TRBV2	TRBD1	.	TRBJ1-5	CASNPGQGSSQPQHF	TGTGCCAGCAACCCGGGACAGGGGAGTAGTCAGCCCCAGCATTTT
TRBV15	.	.	TRBJ1-1	CATSRVSSEAFF	TGTGCCACCAGCAGAGTGTCCAGTGAAGCTTTCTTT
TRBV6-2/TRBV6-3	.	.	TRBJ1-2	CASSYSSRTVGYTF	TGTGCCAGCAGTTACTCCTCTCGGACAGTCGGCTACACCTTC
TRBV28	TRBD1	.	TRBJ1-4	CASSYSRTGFNEKLFF	TGTGCCAGCAGTTATTCCCGGACAGGCTTTAATGAAAAACTGTTTTTT
TRBV24-1	TRBD1	.	TRBJ2-5	CATSRGDRAQETQYF	TGTGCCACCAGTAGGGGGGACAGGGCCCAAGAGACCCAGTACTTC
TRBV27	.	.	TRBJ1-5	CASSPSSGAEQPQHF	TGTGCCAGCAGCCCCTCGAGCGGGGCGGAACAGCCCCAGCATTTT
TRBV7-2	.	.	TRBJ1-6	CASSLQGANSPLHF	TGTGCCAGCAGCTTACAGGGCGCAAATTCACCCCTCCACTTT
TRBV6-1	TRBD1	.	TRBJ1-2	CASSESRGGYYGYTF	TGTGCCAGCAGTGAATCGAGAGGGGGCTATTATGGCTACACCTTC
TRBV4-1	.	few	TRBJ1-5	CASSHSHGGLQPQHF	TGCGCCAGCAGCCACTCCCACGGGGGGCTTCAGCCCCAGCATTTT
TRBV2	.	.	TRBJ1-5	CASSEAGALSPQHF	TGTGCCAGCAGTGAAGCAGGGGCCCTTTCGCCCCAGCATTTT
TRBV7-4	TRBD2	.	TRBJ2-2	CASSLGITGGWTSGRTTGELFF	TGTGCCAGCAGCTTAGGGATAACGGGGGGCTGGACTAGCGGGAGGACTACCGGGGAGCTGTTTTTT
TRBV10-3	.	.	TRBJ1-5	CAIAAGTNQPQHF	TGTGCCATCGCAGCAGGGACTAATCAGCCCCAGCATTTT
TRBV7-2	.	.	TRBJ1-2	CASSSYSNSNYGYTF	TGTGCCAGCAGCTCTTACAGTAACAGTAACTATGGCTACACCTTC